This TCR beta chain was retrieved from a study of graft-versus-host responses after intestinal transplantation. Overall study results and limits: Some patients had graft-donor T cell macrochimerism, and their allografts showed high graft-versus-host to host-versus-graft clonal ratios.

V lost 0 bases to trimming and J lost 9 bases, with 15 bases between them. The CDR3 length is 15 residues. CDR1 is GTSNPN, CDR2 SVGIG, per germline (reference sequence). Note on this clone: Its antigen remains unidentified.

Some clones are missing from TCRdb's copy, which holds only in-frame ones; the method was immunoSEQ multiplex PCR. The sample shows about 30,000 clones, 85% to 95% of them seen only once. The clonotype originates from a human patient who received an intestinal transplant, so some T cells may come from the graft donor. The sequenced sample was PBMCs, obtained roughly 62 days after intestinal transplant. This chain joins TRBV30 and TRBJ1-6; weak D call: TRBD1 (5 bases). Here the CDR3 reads CAWSVQQVSTSPLHF. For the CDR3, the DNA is TGTGCCTGGAGTGTCCAACAGGTTTCTACTTCACCCCTCCACTTT.